Listed below are T cell receptor beta chains from one sample, sequenced in a study of blood T cell repertoires in COVID-19. Using immunoSEQ multiplex PCR, the repertoire was profiled, and TCRdb retains in-frame clones only, with some absent. The sample shows some 300,000 clones, roughly 89% of them seen only once. Specimen: peripheral blood. The receptors originated from a middle-aged woman with COVID-19, enrolled during active disease. Each CDR3 is given without its conserved first and last residue.

v_gene	j_gene	CDR3aa
TRBV6-1	TRBJ2-2	ASSEEGGLF
TRBV19	TRBJ2-7	ASSPTSGGGLTRNEQY
TRBV9	TRBJ2-7	ASSDGLAGPYEQY
TRBV9	TRBJ2-7	ASSTRTGHSYEQY
TRBV18	TRBJ1-4	ASSPLFDSGDEKLF
TRBV7-2	TRBJ1-4	ASSFSVGEKLF
TRBV10-1	TRBJ2-3	ASSETGRADTQY
TRBV7-9	TRBJ2-3	ASSLLPGTDTQY
TRBV11-2	TRBJ1-2	ASSESVGGDYGYT
TRBV28	TRBJ1-3	ASSSAGSSGNTIY
TRBV6-1	TRBJ1-3	ASSEIGQWGSGNTIY
TRBV9	TRBJ2-2	ASSVDLADIGELF
TRBV6-5	TRBJ2-3	ASSPGTSDTDTQY
TRBV5-1	TRBJ1-5	ASSLRPGQGSQPQH
TRBV4-3	TRBJ2-3	ASSQEGVGGTDTQY
TRBV7-2	TRBJ1-2	ASSPGQFYGYT
TRBV7-2	TRBJ2-2	ASSKNTRGTGELF
TRBV5-1	TRBJ2-1	ASSLAGAASQEQF
TRBV5-1	TRBJ2-1	ASSLAGQGGNEQF
TRBV28	TRBJ1-4	ASSRPGQGGEKLF
TRBV7-3	TRBJ1-5	ASSRRTGGLNQPQH
TRBV18	TRBJ1-3	ASSPLGQGAPGNTIY
TRBV11-2	TRBJ1-1	ASSQARGTEAF
TRBV3-1/TRBV3-2	TRBJ2-1	ASSNLGSGGATEQF
TRBV11-2	TRBJ1-2	ASSLDRQGAYGYT
TRBV10-1	TRBJ1-1	ASFRMTGTDTEAF
TRBV6-4	TRBJ1-5	ASSEETGGNQPQH
TRBV7-9	TRBJ2-5	ASSPTTDQETQY
TRBV5-1	TRBJ2-5	ASSSRGQGLQETQY
TRBV3-1/TRBV3-2	TRBJ1-6	ASSQVLNSPLH
TRBV11-3	TRBJ2-1	ASEGGGNNEQF
TRBV29-1	TRBJ2-1	SVGIGGSYNEQF
TRBV19	TRBJ1-2	ASSGGQGAYGYT
TRBV28	TRBJ2-1	ASGFSGERNEQF
TRBV7-2	TRBJ2-1	ASSLMTGPYNEQF
TRBV5-1	TRBJ2-5	ASSLETVQETQY
TRBV18	TRBJ1-1	ASSPSTGGTEAF
TRBV4-2	TRBJ2-1	ASSQDADRDRVYNEQF
TRBV27	TRBJ2-7	ASSGSGGREQY